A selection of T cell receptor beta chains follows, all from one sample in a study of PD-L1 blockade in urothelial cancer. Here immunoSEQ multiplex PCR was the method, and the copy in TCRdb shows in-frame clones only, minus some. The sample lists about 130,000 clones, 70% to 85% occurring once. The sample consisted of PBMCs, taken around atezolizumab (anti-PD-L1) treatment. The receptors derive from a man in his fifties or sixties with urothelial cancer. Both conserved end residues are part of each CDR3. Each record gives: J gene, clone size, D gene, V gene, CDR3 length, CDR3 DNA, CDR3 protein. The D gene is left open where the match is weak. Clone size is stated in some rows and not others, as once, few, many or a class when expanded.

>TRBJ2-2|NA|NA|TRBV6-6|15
TGTGCCAGCAGAGATCGGAGGGGGAACACCGGGGAGCTGTTTTTT
CASRDRRGNTGELFF
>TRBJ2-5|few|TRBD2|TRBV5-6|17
TGTGCCAGCAGCCCGGGGAGGCTAGCGGGAGTTCGGGAGACCCAGTACTTC
CASSPGRLAGVRETQYF
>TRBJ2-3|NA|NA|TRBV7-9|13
TGTGCCAGCAGCTTGCGGCCCGCAGATACGCAGTATTTT
CASSLRPADTQYF
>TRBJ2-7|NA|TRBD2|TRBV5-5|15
TGTGCCAGCAGCTTGTTCGCGGGAGAAGTCTACGAGCAGTACTTC
CASSLFAGEVYEQYF
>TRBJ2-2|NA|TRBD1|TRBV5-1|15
TGCGCCAGCAGACAAGGACAGGCGAACACCGGGGAGCTGTTTTTT
CASRQGQANTGELFF
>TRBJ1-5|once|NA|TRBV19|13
TGTGCCAGTAGCCCGGGCAGGGGCCAGCCCCAGCATTTT
CASSPGRGQPQHF
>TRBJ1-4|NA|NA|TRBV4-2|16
TGTGCCAGCAGCCAAGGTGACAGGAGAAAAAATGAAAAACTGTTTTTT
CASSQGDRRKNEKLFF
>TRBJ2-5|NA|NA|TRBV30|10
TGTGCCTGGGGGGCAGGGACCCAGTACTTC
CAWGAGTQYF
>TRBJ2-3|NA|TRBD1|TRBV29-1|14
TGCAGCGTAAACCGGGACAGACTCACAGATACGCAGTATTTT
CSVNRDRLTDTQYF
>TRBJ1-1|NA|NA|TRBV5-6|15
TGTGCCAGCAGCTTGGGGGGAGGGAGAAACACTGAAGCTTTCTTT
CASSLGGGRNTEAFF
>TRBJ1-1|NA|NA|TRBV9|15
TGTGCCAGCAGCGGAGGGACACCCATGAACACTGAAGCTTTCTTT
CASSGGTPMNTEAFF
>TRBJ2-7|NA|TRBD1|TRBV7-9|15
TGTGCCAGCAGCAGACAGGGGGGAAGCTCCTACGAGCAGTACTTC
CASSRQGGSSYEQYF
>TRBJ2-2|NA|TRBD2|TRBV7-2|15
TGTGCCAGCAGCTTAATAGCGGGGAACACCGGGGAGCTGTTTTTT
CASSLIAGNTGELFF
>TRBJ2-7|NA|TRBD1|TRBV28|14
TGTGCCAGCAGGACGGGACAGCTCTCCTACGAGCAGTACTTC
CASRTGQLSYEQYF
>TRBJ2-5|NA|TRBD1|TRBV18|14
TGTGCCAGCTCACAAGGACAGGGCCGGGGGACCCAGTACTTC
CASSQGQGRGTQYF
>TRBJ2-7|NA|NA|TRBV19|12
TGTGCCAGTAGTACCCCGACGGACTTGAAGTACTTC
CASSTPTDLKYF
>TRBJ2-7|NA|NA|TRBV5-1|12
TGCGCCAGCGGCGTGGACTACTACGAGCAGTACTTC
CASGVDYYEQYF
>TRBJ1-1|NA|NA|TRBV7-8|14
TGTGCCAGCAGCCCTGGTAGTTTGAACACTGAAGCTTTCTTT
CASSPGSLNTEAFF
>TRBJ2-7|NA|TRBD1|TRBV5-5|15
TGTGCCAGCAGCTTGGAAGGACAGGGGGTTTACGAGCAGTACTTC
CASSLEGQGVYEQYF
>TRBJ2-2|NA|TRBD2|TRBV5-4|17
TGTGCCAGCAGCAGGACTAGCGGGAGTAAGAACACCGGGGAGCTGTTTTTT
CASSRTSGSKNTGELFF
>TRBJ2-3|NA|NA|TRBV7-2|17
TGTGCCAGCAGCTTCGCTTCGAGAGCCTCCCGCACAGATACGCAGTATTTT
CASSFASRASRTDTQYF
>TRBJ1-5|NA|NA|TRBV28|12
TGTGCCAGCAGAAGGGGGAATCAGCCCCAGCATTTT
CASRRGNQPQHF
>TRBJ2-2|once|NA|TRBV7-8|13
TGTGCCAGCAGTCCCGCGAACACCGGGGAGCTGTTTTTT
CASSPANTGELFF
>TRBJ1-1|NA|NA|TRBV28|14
TGTGCCAGCAGTTCAGGGGCCCTGAACACTGAAGCTTTCTTT
CASSSGALNTEAFF
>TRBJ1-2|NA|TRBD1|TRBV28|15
TGTGCCGTTCCTCTAACAGGGGGTCTTGGGTATGGCTACACCTTC
CAVPLTGGLGYGYTF
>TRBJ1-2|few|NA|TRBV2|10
TGTGCCAGCATATCCTATGGCTACACCTTC
CASISYGYTF
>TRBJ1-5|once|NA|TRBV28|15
TGTGCCAGCATCTTTGGGACACACATAAGCCAGCCCCAGCATTTT
CASIFGTHISQPQHF
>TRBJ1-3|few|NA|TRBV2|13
TGTGCCAGCAGAGGGCAAGCGAGGGTCACCATATATTTT
CASRGQARVTIYF
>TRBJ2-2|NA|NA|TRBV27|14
TGTGCCAGCAGATTGTACGACAGGACCGGGGAGCTGTTTTTT
CASRLYDRTGELFF
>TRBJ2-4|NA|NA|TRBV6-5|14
TGTGCCAGCAGTAGGGGTTTAGCGGAAAACATTCAGTACTTC
CASSRGLAENIQYF
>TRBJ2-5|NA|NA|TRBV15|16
TGTGCCACCAGAAACGCCGGGAAACCCGGAGGAGAGACCCAGTACTTC
CATRNAGKPGGETQYF
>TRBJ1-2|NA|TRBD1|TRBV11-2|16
TGTGCCAGCAGCTCGACAATCCCGGGACAGAGTTATGGCTACACCTTC
CASSSTIPGQSYGYTF
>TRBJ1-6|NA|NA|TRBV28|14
TGTGCCAGCAGTCCCCCGGGAGTGTATTCACCCCTCCACTTT
CASSPPGVYSPLHF
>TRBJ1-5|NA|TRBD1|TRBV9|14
TGTGCCAGCAGCTATGGGACAGGCAATCAGCCCCAGCATTTT
CASSYGTGNQPQHF
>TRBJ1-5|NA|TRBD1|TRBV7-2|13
TGTGCCAGCAGCACAGGGGTTATTCAGCCCCAGCATTTT
CASSTGVIQPQHF
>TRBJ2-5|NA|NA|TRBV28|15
TGTGCCAGCAGCAACCAGGGACTTCACCAAGAGACCCAGTACTTC
CASSNQGLHQETQYF